This section outlines one TCR beta chain sequence together with its context. The sample is drawn from a study of blood T cell repertoires in COVID-19. The wider study: Researchers got acute and convalescent COVID-19 samples from the United States, Italy and Spain. The analysed material was cDNA or gDNA that came from T cells, B-cell-depleted T cells, or PBMCs.

As handled by the study authors: Amplification of reference gene primers provided the estimated nucleated cell counts. Some clones are missing from TCRdb's copy, which holds only in-frame ones; the method was immunoSEQ multiplex PCR. Clonal size and the V and J genes are those of that table, whereas D and trimming came from the DNA. This sample has about 73,000 clones, with about four fifths found just once. V was trimmed by 3 bases and J by 0 bases, leaving 9 bases between them. The CDR3 has 14 amino acids. Germline lookup yields CDR1 SGHRS and CDR2 YFSETQ. Sequenced input: peripheral blood. The chain combines TRBV5-1 with TRBJ2-5, with TRBD1 as a possible D gene (6 bases). The TCR originated in a man aged 45-65 years with active COVID-19. The CDR3 spells CASSWTANQETQYF. The CDR3 DNA reads TGCGCCAGCAGCTGGACAGCGAACCAAGAGACCCAGTACTTC. The full variable domain, its missing parts supplied by reference TRBV5-1 and TRBJ2-5, is KAGVTQTPRYLIKTRGQQVTLSCSPISGHRSVSWYQQTPGQGLQFLFEYFSETQRNKGNFPGRFSGRQFSNSRSEMNVSTLELGDSALYLCASSWTANQETQYFGPGTRLLVL.